This TCR beta chain originates from a study of cytomegalovirus exposure and HLA in healthy donors. About the research overall: An analysis done earlier identified 120 million or so unique TCR beta sequences from roughly 190 million T cells.

CDR1 and CDR2 from the germline V gene are LGHNA and YSLEER. The CDR3 loop spans 15 amino acids. Trimming took 4 bases from V and 5 from J, leaving 14 bases between them. Primers for the PCR totalled 60 Vbeta and 13 Jbeta. Sequencing was performed with immunoSEQ multiplex PCR; in TCRdb, only in-frame clones are kept and a portion is missing. The data contain tens of thousands of clones, around 79% of them seen just once; the ten biggest clones take up 4.5% to 7%. As to this clone: Its antigen is not known.

Study-wide results and caveats: In vitro assays verified that a few CMV-associated chains recognized CMV antigens specifically. Association of a missense DCLRE1C variant with TCR beta V- and J-gene trimming was reported in a later analysis. In an earlier analysis, about 87% or about 30%: the productive usage of most TCR beta V segments.

The chain is built from TRBV4-3 and TRBJ1-4; a weak D match, TRBD1 (6 bases). Specimen: PBMCs. The receptor was derived from a male donor in good health and CMV-seropositive. The CDR3 reads CASSRGPGVNEKLFF. CDR3 nucleotide sequence: TGCGCCAGCAGCCGAGGGCCAGGGGTAAATGAAAAACTGTTTTTT.